These 17 T cell receptor beta chains share one sample of origin, sequenced in a study of shared clonotypes between healthy human individuals. Naivety among CD8 cells was defined by CD45RO negativity and positive CCR7 selection, thereby excluding terminally differentiated effector memory CD45RA+ cells. TCRdb's copy holds only in-frame clones and misses some; the assay was immunoSEQ multiplex PCR. Found here are about 2.1 million clones, just over 90% of them singletons; the top ten hold more than 1.5%. The sample consisted of naive CD8+ T cells from PBMCs. The source is a man younger than 35 in good health. Some clones in this sample may be carry-over from other donors' samples.

As for this clone: Other nucleotide sequences from this sample produce the same CDR3. V gene TRBV9 combines with J gene TRBJ1-5, with D perhaps matching TRBD1 (5 bases). V was shortened by 1 base and J by 7 bases, with 9 bases between the two germline ends. Germline V gene data show CDR1 as SGDLS and CDR2 as YYNGEE. CDR3 length equals 13 residues. The CDR3 loop is CASSVSGGQPQHF. The CDR3 DNA reads as TGTGCCAGCAGCGTATCTGGGGGACAGCCCCAGCATTTT.

This rearrangement joins TRBV12-5 to TRBJ1-1; maybe TRBD1 (6 bases). This CDR3 region has 14 residues. Germline lookup yields CDR1 LGHNT and CDR2 FRNRAP. Trimming removed 10 bases at V and 5 bases at J, with 20 bases between. CDR3 sequence: CANRPGGSWTEAFF. The CDR3 DNA follows: TGTGCTAACCGCCCCGGGGGCAGTTGGACTGAAGCTTTCTTT. Complete variable domain (other parts from reference TRBV12-5 and TRBJ1-1): DARVTQTPRHKVTEMGQEVTMRCQPILGHNTVFWYRQTMMQGLELLAYFRNRAPLDDSGMPKDRFSAEMPDATLATLKIQPSEPRDSAVYFCANRPGGSWTEAFFGQGTRLTVV.

The J gene is TRBJ2-3, the V gene TRBV9, with D possibly being TRBD1 (6 bases). V lost 3 bases, J lost 6 bases, and 26 bases lay in between. The CDR3 is 18 residues long. Germline CDR1 is SGDLS and CDR2 is YYNGEE. The CDR3 nucleotides read TGTGCCAGCAGCGCCCCGTCGGACAGCAGGGAAGGGGTCGATACGCAGTATTTT. This translates into CASSAPSDSREGVDTQYF.

As to this clone: Other DNA sequences in the same sample also yield this CDR3. The V and J genes are TRBV11-2 and TRBJ2-7, with D tentatively TRBD1 (5 bases). In germline, CDR1 is SGHAT, CDR2 FQNNGV. This CDR3 is built from 14 residues. V was shortened by 0 bases and J by 3 bases, with 9 bases between the two germline ends. The CDR3 nucleotides are TGTGCCAGCAGCTTAGATCCAGGGAACTACGAGCAGTACTTC. Translation: CASSLDPGNYEQYF. Using reference TRBV11-2 and TRBJ2-7 for the parts outside the CDR3, the full variable domain is EAGVAQSPRYKIIEKRQSVAFWCNPISGHATLYWYQQILGQGPKLLIQFQNNGVVDDSQLPKDRFSAERLKGVDSTLKIQPAKLEDSAVYLCASSLDPGNYEQYFGPGTRLTVT.

V usage is TRBV11-2 and J usage is TRBJ2-1; 9 positions agree with TRBD2. The germline V gene has CDR1 SGHAT and CDR2 FQNNGV. V shed 10 bases and J 7 bases; nucleotides not matched to a gene: 14. The CDR3 runs to 15 residues. As DNA, the CDR3 is TGTGCCACTCTTAGGAGTGCGGGAGGGCGGAATGAGCAGTTCTTC. Protein sequence: CATLRSAGGRNEQFF.

A remark on this clone: Other DNA sequences in this specimen translate into the identical CDR3. This chain uses TRBV7-9 with TRBJ1-1; D remains unclear. V lost 0 bases, J lost 1 base, and 9 bases lay in between. The CDR3 extends over 15 amino acids. The V gene's germline CDR1 is SEHNR and CDR2 FQNEAQ (reference sequence). The CDR3 spells CASSLALGQNTEAFF. In nucleotides, the CDR3 is TGTGCCAGCAGCTTAGCGCTCGGGCAGAACACTGAAGCTTTCTTT.

The chain recombines TRBV19 with TRBJ2-7, with a tentative D call TRBD2 (5 bases). Germline V CDR1 and CDR2: LNHDA, SQIVND (reference sequence). The V and J ends lost 3 bases and 2 bases respectively, with 8 bases between them. There are 13 residues in the CDR3. The CDR3 here is CASSIREAYEQYF. As DNA, the CDR3 is TGTGCCAGTAGTATTCGGGAAGCCTACGAGCAGTACTTC.

This clone came up a few times. This chain links TRBV4-1 with TRBJ1-1; D gene uncertain. V gave up 2 bases and J gave up 1 base, with 14 bases separating them. Germline values: CDR1 MGHRA, CDR2 YSYEKL. This CDR3 is 16 amino acids long. The CDR3 region is CASSQLPGVENTEAFF. In nucleotides, the CDR3 is TGCGCCAGCAGCCAACTCCCCGGGGTGGAGAACACTGAAGCTTTCTTT.

V is TRBV4-3 and J is TRBJ2-3; D unclear. The CDR3 loop spans 15 amino acids. V dropped 0 bases and J dropped 6 bases, with 13 bases sitting between them. Germline V gene data show CDR1 as LGHNA and CDR2 as YSLEER. Here the CDR3 reads CASSQEDGDLDTQYF. The CDR3 DNA follows: TGCGCCAGCAGCCAAGAGGATGGGGATCTCGATACGCAGTATTTT.

This chain links TRBV10-3 with TRBJ1-1, with D possibly being TRBD1 (6 bases). V was cut by 0 bases and J by 0 bases, with 11 bases left in between. This CDR3 comprises 16 residues. Germline CDR1 reads ENHRY; CDR2 reads SYGVKD. This CDR3 reads CAISESPGAMNTEAFF. The DNA of the CDR3 is TGTGCCATCAGTGAGTCTCCAGGGGCAATGAACACTGAAGCTTTCTTT.

Of note for this clone: The same CDR3 is also encoded by other DNA sequences in this sample. The chain couples TRBV6-5 to TRBJ2-5; 10 positions agree with TRBD1. There are 15 residues in the CDR3. From germline, CDR1 is MNHEY and CDR2 SVGAGI. V lost 5 bases to trimming and J lost 5 bases; unmatched junction nucleotides: 8. CDR3 nucleotides: TGTGCCAGCAGTCGCGACAGGGGGCTCGGGGAGACCCAGTACTTC. This gives the protein CASSRDRGLGETQYF.

The chain couples TRBV28 to TRBJ2-3; 12 positions agree with TRBD2. Germline CDR1 reads MDHEN; CDR2 reads SYDVKM. The CDR3 is 16 amino acids. The ends lost 6 bases at V and 2 bases at J; junction bases unmatched: 6. CDR3 bases: TGTGCCAGCAGCCGCGCTAGCGGGAGGGCCACAGATACGCAGTATTTT. It is translated as CASSRASGRATDTQYF.

This clone was counted between two and nine times. Other DNA sequences in this sample translate to the same CDR3. The CDR3 region is CASSIGVEAFF. The CDR3 region has the DNA TGTGCCAGTAGTATAGGCGTCGAAGCTTTCTTT. The chain has TRBV19 and TRBJ1-1; D is ambiguous. The CDR3 extends over 11 amino acids. CDR1 and CDR2 from the germline V gene are LNHDA and SQIVND (reference sequence). Trimming stripped 1 base from V and 8 bases from J, with 5 bases between.

V gene TRBV19 combines with J gene TRBJ2-2; D is unclear. The CDR3 extends over 14 amino acids. Germline CDR1 LNHDA, CDR2 SQIVND (reference sequence). V lost 5 bases and J lost 0, with 7 bases in between. The DNA for the CDR3 is TGTGCCAGTAGTCTGCGAACGAACACCGGGGAGCTGTTTTTT. This translates into CASSLRTNTGELFF.

The gene calls are TRBV4-1 and TRBJ2-3; TRBD2 is a possible D gene (6 bases). Trimming cost V 0 bases and J 1 base, with 14 bases left between them. Per the germline V gene, CDR1 is MGHRA and CDR2 is YSYEKL. The CDR3 has 17 residues. In DNA, the CDR3 is TGCGCCAGCAGCCAAGATGAGGAAGCGGGCGGCACAGATACGCAGTATTTT. It encodes CASSQDEEAGGTDTQYF.

V gene TRBV7-9 combines with J gene TRBJ2-7, with D perhaps TRBD2 (5 bases). Germline V gene lookup returns CDR1 SEHNR and CDR2 FQNEAQ (reference sequence). The CDR3 sequence is 14 residues long. V lost 5 bases to trimming and J lost 5 bases, with 16 bases between them. The chain's CDR3 is CASSPGSPRHEQYF. The CDR3 DNA reads TGTGCCAGCAGCCCGGGGAGCCCTAGGCACGAGCAGTACTTC.

The V call is TRBV28, the J call TRBJ1-3, with D perhaps matching TRBD1 (5 bases). The CDR3 totals 16 residues. Germline V gene data show CDR1 as MDHEN and CDR2 as SYDVKM. The V gene lost 5 bases and the J gene lost 0 bases, with 14 bases spanning the gap. CDR3 nucleotide sequence: TGTGCCAGCAGTCACCGCGGGGCGAGCTCTGGAAACACCATATATTTT. Amino acids: CASSHRGASSGNTIYF.